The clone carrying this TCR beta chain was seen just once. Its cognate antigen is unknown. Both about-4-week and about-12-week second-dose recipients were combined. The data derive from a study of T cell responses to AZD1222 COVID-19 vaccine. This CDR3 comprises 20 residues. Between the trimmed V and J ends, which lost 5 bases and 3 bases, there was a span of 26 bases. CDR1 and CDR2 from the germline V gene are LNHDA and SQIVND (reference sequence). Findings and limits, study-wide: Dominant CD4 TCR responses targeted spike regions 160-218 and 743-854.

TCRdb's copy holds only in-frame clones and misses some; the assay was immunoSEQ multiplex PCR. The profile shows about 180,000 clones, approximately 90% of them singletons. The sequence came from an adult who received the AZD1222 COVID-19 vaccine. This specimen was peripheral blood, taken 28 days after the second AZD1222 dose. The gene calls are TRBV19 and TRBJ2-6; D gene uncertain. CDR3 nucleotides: TGTGCCAGTAGTCCCCCCTTGTCCGCAAGGTCGGGTCTTGGGGCCAACGTCCTGACTTTC. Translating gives CASSPPLSARSGLGANVLTF.